Here is one T cell receptor (beta chain) with its context. The target antigen is unknown. This record belongs to a study of T cell repertoires in cytomegalovirus infection. Study context: Well-studied HLA-B-restricted CMV epitopes were used in the study alongside recently identified HLA-C-restricted ones. Both a matching HLA type and CMV infection were indicated by public TCR beta signatures.

TCRdb re-derived calls from the reads in MiXCR, one entry per CDR3 protein. This sample has 370,000 or so distinct CDR3 sequences, with about 32% found just once. Germline V gives CDR1 LGHNT, CDR2 FRNRAP. V was pared by 6 bases and J by 2 bases, with 13 bases between. The CDR3 covers 14 residues. The receptor was isolated from a human donor in good health (CMV status not recorded). Some clones in this sample may be carry-over from other donors' samples. The source was cultured PBMCs, collected from culture after CMV antigen stimulation. The J gene is TRBJ1-1, the V gene TRBV12-5; D is uncertain. CDR3 amino acids: CASGPGPLNTEAFF. DNA for the CDR3: TGTGCTAGTGGGCCTGGGCCCCTAAACACTGAAGCTTTCTTT.